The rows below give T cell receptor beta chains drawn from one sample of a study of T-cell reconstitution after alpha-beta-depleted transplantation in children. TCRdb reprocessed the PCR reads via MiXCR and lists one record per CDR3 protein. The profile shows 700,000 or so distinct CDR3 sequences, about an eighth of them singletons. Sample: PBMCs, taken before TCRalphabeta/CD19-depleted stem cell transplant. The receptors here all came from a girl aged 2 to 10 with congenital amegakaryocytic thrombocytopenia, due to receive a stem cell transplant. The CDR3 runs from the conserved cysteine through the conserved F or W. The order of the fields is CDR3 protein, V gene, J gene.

CSARDLASYSTDEQFF	TRBV20-1	TRBJ2-1
CASQNPRGKETQYF	TRBV14	TRBJ2-5
CASSLGGGGRTDTQYF	TRBV5-1	TRBJ2-3
CASSLGLAGVEQFF	TRBV11-2	TRBJ2-1
CASSGEAGNTIYF	TRBV5-1	TRBJ1-3
CDSRPAWGLQETQYF	TRBV6-1	TRBJ2-5
CAAQTASSYEQYF	TRBV28	TRBJ2-7
CASSSATSYYNEQFF	TRBV5-1	TRBJ2-1
CASSYKAAGAGYTF	TRBV6-5	TRBJ1-2
CASSSPTSGSFEQYF	TRBV7-2	TRBJ2-7
CSARDPSGRAKNIQYF	TRBV20-1	TRBJ2-4
CASSFNGYDQPQHF	TRBV5-1	TRBJ1-5
CASTQGSGTDTQYF	TRBV18	TRBJ2-3
CASSTGVSTDTQYF	TRBV5-1	TRBJ2-3
CASSPMDGDYDSPLHF	TRBV5-5	TRBJ1-6
CSARDMRETAYEQYF	TRBV20-1	TRBJ2-7
CSARDDAGITDTQYF	TRBV20-1	TRBJ2-3
CASSPTSGREFEQYF	TRBV7-8	TRBJ2-7
CASTRVDNEQFF	TRBV25-1	TRBJ2-1
CASRHQGLGNEQFF	TRBV7-6	TRBJ2-1
CASSQDSRVFSETQYF	TRBV3-1	TRBJ2-5
CASSYSLAGNEQFF	TRBV6-5	TRBJ2-1
CASSQDRDYGKRTDTQYF	TRBV3-1	TRBJ2-3
CASERTSGQQETQYF	TRBV5-1	TRBJ2-5
CSVNTGAQPTEQFF	TRBV29-1	TRBJ2-1
CASTGTGTEQYF	TRBV11-2	TRBJ2-7
CSARPSGSTDTQYF	TRBV20-1	TRBJ2-3
CASSHWGGSSYNEQFF	TRBV7-2	TRBJ2-1
CASSPSEAWNTEAFF	TRBV6-5	TRBJ1-1
CASSFLELGSGFSYEQYF	TRBV5-1	TRBJ2-7
CASSTDRVDEQSF	TRBV5-1	TRBJ2-7
CASSLAQTLTDTQYF	TRBV5-1	TRBJ2-3
CASSLVTGANVLTF	TRBV5-1	TRBJ2-6
CSVARRLAERTDTQYF	TRBV29-1	TRBJ2-3
CASSLFWGLNNEQFF	TRBV12-3/TRBV12-4	TRBJ2-1